This TCR beta chain is from a study of blood T cell repertoires in COVID-19. The table came from immunoSEQ multiplex PCR; TCRdb's copy has only in-frame clones and leaves some out. This table holds approximately 77,000 clones, approximately 78% found once. From germline, CDR1 is MNHEY and CDR2 SVGAGI. Trimming took 6 bases from V and 11 from J, leaving 13 bases between them. This CDR3 spans 11 amino acids. The specimen sequenced was peripheral blood. The sequence was collected from a woman aged 60-75 years with acute or convalescent COVID-19. The rearrangement joins TRBV6-5 to TRBJ1-1; no firm D call. The CDR3 sequence is CASSLQWVAFF. CDR3 coding DNA: TGTGCCAGCAGCCTACAGTGGGTTGCTTTCTTT.